What follows are 30 T cell receptor beta chains derived from one specimen sequenced in a study of early T cells in non-severe SARS-CoV-2 infection. TCRdb reprocessed the 5' RACE reads with MiXCR, giving one entry per CDR3 protein. The sample lists roughly 28,000 distinct CDR3 sequences, roughly 5.4% occurring once. Material: whole blood. Receptor source: an adult who was a healthcare worker with PCR-confirmed SARS-CoV-2 infection or an uninfected control (not recorded which).

Ten or more counts support this clonotype. The chain couples TRBV11-2 to TRBJ2-7, with unresolved D. Germline lookup yields CDR1 SGHAT and CDR2 FQNNGV. This CDR3 has 15 residues. V was cut by 3 bases and J by 0 bases, with 12 bases left in between. CDR3 residues: CASSLGHPSSYEQYF. The CDR3 coding sequence is TGTGCCAGCAGCTTGGGCCACCCCTCCTCCTACGAGCAGTACTTC.

Only a few counts were recorded for this clonotype. The genes are TRBV12-3 or TRBV12-4 and TRBJ1-2; 10 bases fit TRBD1. The V and J ends lost 6 bases and 0 bases, in that order; junction bases with no gene match: 13. The CDR3 runs to 18 residues. The CDR3 spells CASSPGQGNVGANYGYTF. DNA of the CDR3: TGTGCCAGCAGCCCGGGACAGGGGAATGTGGGGGCTAACTATGGCTACACCTTC.

This clonotype appeared a few times. The V call is TRBV10-3, the J call TRBJ2-1; no firm D call. Germline CDR1 is ENHRY and CDR2 is SYGVKD. The CDR3 runs 13 residues. V was clipped by 8 bases and J by 3 bases, with 11 bases between them. The CDR3 nucleotides are TGTGCCATCGGCGCTGACAACTACAATGAGCAGTTCTTC. Amino acid sequence: CAIGADNYNEQFF.

J is TRBJ2-1 and V is TRBV20-1, with D tentatively TRBD1 or TRBD2 (5 bases each). This CDR3 is 13 amino acids long. Germline V lookup: CDR1 DFQATT, CDR2 SNEGSKA (reference sequence). The V end lost 7 bases, the J end lost 7 bases, and 17 bases lay between the germline ends. The CDR3 protein is CSGPAVGTNEQFF. CDR3 DNA sequence: TGCAGTGGGCCCGCCGTTGGGACGAATGAGCAGTTCTTC.

The genes are TRBV7-9 and TRBJ2-5, with unresolved D. The CDR3 sequence is 15 residues long. V gave up 1 base and J gave up 0 bases, with 9 bases separating them. Per the germline V gene, CDR1 is SEHNR and CDR2 is FQNEAQ (reference sequence). CDR3 loop: CASSLGPTNQETQYF. The DNA of the CDR3 is TGTGCCAGCAGCTTAGGTCCGACCAACCAAGAGACCCAGTACTTC.

This clonotype was detected only a few times. The V call is TRBV6-1, the J call TRBJ2-3; 11 bases match TRBD2. The germline V gene has CDR1 MNHNS and CDR2 SASEGT. The CDR3 has 15 amino acids. V was clipped by 4 bases and J by 4 bases; unmatched bases: 4. The CDR3 protein is CASSVRLAGPDTQYF. As DNA, the CDR3 is TGTGCCAGCAGTGTTAGACTAGCGGGGCCAGATACGCAGTATTTT.

There are many counts of this clonotype. The V gene is TRBV6-8, the J gene TRBJ2-3; 14 bases match TRBD2. CDR3 size: 15 residues. CDR1 and CDR2 (germline): MNHGY, SAAAGT. V trimming: 6 bases; J trimming: 10 bases; junction bases outside the gene matches: 9. The CDR3 DNA sequence: TGTGCCAGCAGCGAGACTAGCGGGAGGGATCCGGCGCAGTATTTT. Translated: CASSETSGRDPAQYF.

This clonotype was detected only once. A much larger clone is a single base away; this may be a read error. This sequence joins TRBV5-1 and TRBJ2-4; perhaps TRBD1 as D (6 bases). CDR1 and CDR2 from the germline V gene are SGHRS and YFSETQ. The CDR3 has 18 amino acids. The DNA for the CDR3 is TGCGCCAGCAGTTTAAACCGGGACACCCTCCTAGCCAAAAACATTCAGGACTTC. Protein sequence: CASSLNRDTLLAKNIQDF.

Ten or more counts support this clonotype. The chain is built from TRBV5-1 and TRBJ2-1; 9 bases map to TRBD1. This CDR3 spans 15 amino acids. V gave up 7 bases and J gave up 4 bases; unmatched junction bases: 9. Germline V gene sequence: CDR1 SGHRS, CDR2 YFSETQ. CDR3 loop: CASRLDRGLYNEQFF. The CDR3 DNA reads TGCGCCAGCCGGCTGGACAGGGGTCTTTACAATGAGCAGTTCTTC.

The chain couples TRBV18 to TRBJ1-1; tentatively, D is TRBD1 (5 bases). The germline V and J ends were trimmed by 2 bases and 2 bases, with 15 bases remaining between them. The germline gives CDR1 KGHSH, CDR2 LQKENI. This CDR3 has 16 residues. CDR3 bases: TGTGCCAGCTCACCAAACTACGACAGTCTAAACACTGAAGCTTTCTTT. It is translated as CASSPNYDSLNTEAFF.

This clonotype occurred many times. This CDR3 reads CASSSGTGNYGYTF. CDR3 nucleotides: TGTGCCAGCAGCTCTGGGACAGGAAACTATGGCTACACCTTC. The chain uses TRBV7-9 and TRBJ1-2, with TRBD1 matching over 8 bases. The V gene's germline CDR1 is SEHNR and CDR2 FQNEAQ (reference sequence). The CDR3 is 14 residues long. The trim removed 4 bases at V and 2 bases at J, leaving 3 bases unmatched.

This clonotype showed up many times. V usage is TRBV20-1 and J usage is TRBJ2-1, with TRBD2 identical over 10 bases. The CDR3 covers 15 residues. After removal of 8 bases from V and 9 bases from J, the junction contained 16 bases not matched to a gene. In germline, CDR1 is DFQATT, CDR2 SNEGSKA (reference sequence). CDR3 loop: CSSSPRASGSVEQFF. The CDR3 DNA sequence: TGCAGTTCTTCTCCGAGGGCTAGCGGGAGTGTTGAGCAGTTCTTC.

The V gene is TRBV27, the J gene TRBJ2-2, with D uncertain. CDR3 length: 15 residues. Trimming removed 3 bases from V and 4 bases from J, with 12 bases in between. The germline gives CDR1 MNHEY, CDR2 SMNVEV (reference sequence). For the CDR3, the DNA is TGTGCCAGCAGTTTCCGACCGGTAATCACCGGGGAGCTGTTTTTT. Protein: CASSFRPVITGELFF.

This clonotype was observed at least ten times. This chain uses TRBV29-1 with TRBJ2-5; D uncertain. This CDR3 has 12 residues. Germline V gene sequence: CDR1 SQVTM, CDR2 ANQGSEA. V gave up 7 bases and J gave up 6 bases, with 15 bases separating them. The CDR3 spells CSGKVRQQTQYF. The CDR3 DNA reads as TGCAGCGGTAAGGTCCGGCAACAGACCCAGTACTTC.

This chain connects TRBV19 to TRBJ2-1; D remains ambiguous. The CDR3 has 11 amino acids. Trimming left V 11 bases short and J 12 bases short, with 17 bases between. Germline CDR1 LNHDA, CDR2 SQIVND (reference sequence). CDR3 nucleotide sequence: TGTGCCGCTGGCCCGGGTGTGGGGCAGTTCTTC. Amino acids: CAAGPGVGQFF.

The sample holds many counts of this clonotype. The chain carries TRBV12-3 or TRBV12-4 and TRBJ2-7; 8 nucleotides agree with TRBD2. Germline trimming cut 3 bases from V and 6 bases from J; bases unmatched to any gene: 7. The CDR3 extends over 14 amino acids. The CDR3 bases are TGTGCCAGCAGTTTGCAGCGGGAGAACTCCGAGCAGTACTTC. The encoded protein is CASSLQRENSEQYF.

This clonotype was detected many times. The chain recombines TRBV3-1 with TRBJ1-2; D uncertain. This CDR3 comprises 13 residues. Trimming left V 0 bases short and J 2 bases short, with 4 bases between. Germline V lookup: CDR1 LGHDT, CDR2 YNNKEL (reference sequence). This CDR3 reads CASSQDGNYGYTF. DNA for the CDR3: TGTGCCAGCAGCCAAGATGGAAACTATGGCTACACCTTC.

In this sample, this clonotype turned up many times. The J gene is TRBJ2-7, the V gene TRBV27; 7 bases align to TRBD2. Germline assignment: CDR1 MNHEY and CDR2 SMNVEV (reference sequence). V trimming: 7 bases; J trimming: 6 bases; junction bases outside the gene matches: 9. The CDR3 loop spans 13 amino acids. For the CDR3, the DNA is TGTGCCAGCACACCCGCCGGGACTACCGAGCAGTACTTC. Its translation: CASTPAGTTEQYF.

This clonotype was detected ten times or more. The CDR3 loop reads CASSPGTGEQYF. CDR3 nucleotides: TGTGCCAGCTCACCAGGGACCGGCGAGCAGTACTTC. The gene calls are TRBV18 and TRBJ2-7; D assignment may be TRBD1 or TRBD2 (5 bases each). V dropped 2 bases and J dropped 6 bases, with 8 bases sitting between them. Per germline, CDR1 KGHSH and CDR2 LQKENI. The CDR3 extends over 12 amino acids.

This clonotype has a count of ten or more. The V gene is TRBV11-3, the J gene TRBJ1-6, with TRBD1 matching over 7 bases. The junction had 14 bases not matched to a gene; V was cut back by 5 bases and J by 7 bases. The CDR3 spans 17 residues. Per the germline V gene, CDR1 is SGHNT and CDR2 is YENEEA. The CDR3 is CASSPIIPDRPNSPLHF. In DNA, the CDR3 is TGTGCCAGCAGCCCGATCATTCCGGACAGGCCGAATTCACCCCTCCACTTT.

V usage is TRBV9 and J usage is TRBJ2-7; D is uncertain. This CDR3 has 14 amino acids. V lost 0 bases and J lost 3, with 10 bases in between. From germline, CDR1 is SGDLS and CDR2 YYNGEE. DNA for the CDR3: TGTGCCAGCAGCGTAGGCTTGGACCTCTACGAGCAGTACTTC. Translation gives CASSVGLDLYEQYF.

This clonotype was detected many times. This rearrangement joins TRBV29-1 to TRBJ1-2; no clear D. Germline V gene sequence: CDR1 SQVTM, CDR2 ANQGSEA. The length of the CDR3 is 12 residues. Trimming removed 1 base from V and 8 bases from J, with 11 bases in between. The CDR3 nucleotides read TGCAGCGTTGAAGGGCAGGCTCAAGGCTACACCTTC. Its protein is CSVEGQAQGYTF.

V usage is TRBV5-1 and J usage is TRBJ1-2; 9 bases line up with TRBD1. V gave up 2 bases and J gave up 8 bases; unmatched junction bases: 7. CDR3 size: 14 residues. Germline loops: CDR1 SGHRS, CDR2 YFSETQ. The CDR3, as DNA: TGCGCCAGCAGCTTCGGGACAGGGAGTGAGGGCTACACCTTC. As protein: CASSFGTGSEGYTF.

This clonotype has a handful of counts. J is TRBJ1-6 and V is TRBV6-5; D ambiguous. Trimming stripped 5 bases from V and 10 bases from J, with 15 bases between. This CDR3 contains 14 residues. Germline V gene data show CDR1 as MNHEY and CDR2 as SVGAGI. This chain's CDR3 is CASSAGSARSPLHF. As DNA, the CDR3 is TGTGCCAGCAGTGCCGGGTCTGCACGGTCACCCCTCCACTTT.

This clonotype was detected ten times or more. This chain uses TRBV7-2 with TRBJ2-1; possible D gene TRBD1, 6 bases. V was pared by 6 bases and J by 3 bases, with 12 bases between. Looked up from germline, CDR1 is SGHTA and CDR2 is FQGNSA. The length of the CDR3 is 14 residues. The CDR3 nucleotides are TGTGCCAGCAGTGTTAGGACAGTCTACAATGAGCAGTTCTTC. Protein sequence: CASSVRTVYNEQFF.

The sample holds many counts of this clonotype. This sequence joins TRBV6-7 and TRBJ1-1, with D unresolved. TRBV6-7 is an ORF, and what it does is uncertain. V was pared by 7 bases and J by 0 bases, with 15 bases between. The CDR3 totals 15 residues. CDR3 sequence (DNA): TGTGCCAGCAATCTTCCGGCAGACATGAACACTGAAGCTTTCTTT. This sequence encodes CASNLPADMNTEAFF.

Many counts were recorded for this clonotype. The chain joins TRBV27 to TRBJ2-3, with TRBD1 matching 8 bases. The CDR3 is 14 amino acids. Germline CDR1 MNHEY, CDR2 SMNVEV (reference sequence). With V trimmed by 5 bases and J by 0 bases, 1 base remained unmatched. The CDR3 bases are TGTGCCAGCAGTCGGACAGGGAGCACAGATACGCAGTATTTT. This codes for CASSRTGSTDTQYF.

This clonotype appeared a few times. This CDR3 is CSARGPAGGREQYF. CDR3 nucleotide sequence: TGCAGTGCTAGAGGGCCAGCGGGGGGGCGCGAGCAGTACTTC. V gene TRBV20-1 combines with J gene TRBJ2-7; the match to TRBD2 covers 10 bases. This CDR3 has 14 amino acids. With V trimmed by 1 base and J by 6 bases, 6 bases remained unmatched. Germline CDR1 reads DFQATT; CDR2 reads SNEGSKA (reference sequence).

This clonotype was detected only a few times. V gene TRBV28 combines with J gene TRBJ1-4; no clear D gene. The CDR3 is made up of 15 amino acids. Trimming stripped 5 bases from V and 3 bases from J, with 13 bases between. Germline V gene lookup returns CDR1 MDHEN and CDR2 SYDVKM. CDR3: CASSPPGRPNEKLFF. CDR3 nucleotides: TGTGCCAGCAGTCCGCCCGGACGGCCTAATGAAAAACTGTTTTTT. The variable domain in full, completed from reference TRBV28 and TRBJ1-4, reads DVKVTQSSRYLVKRTGEKVFLECVQDMDHENMFWYRQDPGLGLRLIYFSYDVKMKEKGDIPEGYSVSREKKERFSLILESASTNQTSMYLCASSPPGRPNEKLFFGSGTQLSVL.

This clonotype was observed many times. V gene TRBV24-1 combines with J gene TRBJ1-2; 8 bases line up with TRBD1. Germline loops: CDR1 KGHDR, CDR2 SFDVKD. V trimming: 2 bases; J trimming: 3 bases; junction bases outside the gene matches: 1. CDR3 size: 14 residues. The CDR3 coding sequence is TGTGCCACCAGTGATTCGACAGGGGACTATGGCTACACCTTC. It translates to CATSDSTGDYGYTF.